This T cell receptor beta chain was captured by sequencing in a study of cytomegalovirus exposure and HLA in healthy donors. Findings and caveats of the study: For most TCR sequences rarity was the rule, although some public TCRs occurred in many donors. The later analysis indicated that the majority of CMV-associated TCR beta chains appeared HLA-restricted. In a later analysis, TCR beta V- and J-gene trimming was associated with a missense DCLRE1C variant.

The V and J ends lost 7 bases and 8 bases, in that order; junction bases with no gene match: 6. The V gene's germline CDR1 is GTSNPN and CDR2 SVGIG (reference sequence). The length of the CDR3 is 13 residues. A multiplex PCR was run with 60 Vbeta primers and 13 Jbeta primers. Some clones are missing from TCRdb's copy, which holds only in-frame ones; the method was immunoSEQ multiplex PCR. The sample records more than 150,000 clones, 75% to 90% being singletons. Comment on this clone: Antigen specificity is unknown.

The rearrangement joins TRBV30 to TRBJ2-1; 12 bases line up with TRBD2. Sequenced: PBMCs. The receptor comes from a man in his forties in good health and CMV-seropositive. The chain's CDR3 is CASVLAGGYEQFF. The CDR3 DNA is TGTGCCTCAGTCCTAGCGGGGGGGTATGAGCAGTTCTTC.